A selection of T cell receptor beta chains follows, all from one sample in a study of blood T cell repertoires in COVID-19. Sequencing was performed with immunoSEQ multiplex PCR; in TCRdb, only in-frame clones are kept and a portion is missing. The data contain some 110,000 clones, 86% of them singletons. The sample was peripheral blood. All receptors come from a man in his sixties or seventies who had recovered from COVID-19. The CDR3 runs from the conserved cysteine through the conserved F or W. The D gene is left open where the match is weak. Expanded clones get a size class; other rows say once, few or many, or leave the size out.

TRBV28,TRBJ1-5,16,-,TRBD1,CASSYLMGQFNQPQHF,TGTGCCAGCAGTTACCTGATGGGACAGTTCAATCAGCCCCAGCATTTT
TRBV6-6,TRBJ2-7,14,-,-,CASSPSLNSYEQYF,TGTGCCAGCAGTCCTAGTCTAAACTCCTACGAGCAGTACTTC
TRBV27,TRBJ2-3,16,-,TRBD1,CASKKAGTEYTDTQYF,TGTGCCAGCAAAAAGGCCGGGACAGAATACACAGATACGCAGTATTTT
TRBV7-6,TRBJ1-2,16,-,TRBD1,CASSLGAGQSSYGYTF,TGTGCCAGCAGCCTGGGGGCGGGACAGTCTTCCTATGGCTACACCTTC
TRBV7-2,TRBJ2-7,13,-,TRBD2,CASSLGREGRQYF,TGTGCCAGCAGCTTAGGGCGGGAGGGGAGGCAGTACTTC
TRBV5-1,TRBJ1-1,16,-,TRBD1,CASSLGRGLRNTEAFF,TGCGCCAGCAGCTTGGGAAGGGGGCTAAGGAACACTGAAGCTTTCTTT
TRBV11-2,TRBJ1-2,13,-,-,CASSLGQGSGYTF,TGTGCCAGCAGCTTAGGGCAGGGTTCTGGCTACACCTTC
TRBV5-4,TRBJ2-7,15,-,TRBD1,CASSFKGQGAYEQYF,TGTGCCAGCAGCTTTAAGGGACAGGGGGCCTACGAGCAGTACTTC
TRBV28,TRBJ2-1,15,few,-,CASSLSSAPNNEQFF,TGTGCCAGCAGTTTGTCTAGCGCGCCTAACAATGAGCAGTTCTTC
TRBV19,TRBJ2-7,14,-,TRBD1,CASSLYRGQREQYF,TGTGCCAGTAGTCTTTACAGGGGGCAGAGGGAGCAGTACTTC
TRBV5-1,TRBJ2-1,14,-,TRBD2,CASSFTSGGDEQFF,TGCGCCAGCAGCTTCACTAGCGGGGGGGATGAGCAGTTCTTC
TRBV4-1,TRBJ2-3,17,-,TRBD2,CASSQEGPSGVGNTQYF,TGCGCCAGCAGCCAAGAGGGACCTAGCGGGGTAGGGAATACGCAGTATTTT
TRBV5-6,TRBJ1-3,12,once,-,CASSSRGNTIYF,TGTGCCAGCAGCTCCAGGGGAAACACCATATATTTT
TRBV29-1,TRBJ2-2,14,-,-,CSAQPLGSTGELFF,TGCAGCGCACAGCCCCTCGGGAGTACCGGGGAGCTGTTTTTT
TRBV4-1,TRBJ1-1,15,-,TRBD1,CASSNRTGGNTEAFF,TGCGCCAGCAGCAACCGGACAGGGGGCAATACTGAAGCTTTCTTT
TRBV28,TRBJ1-4,14,-,-,CASRIGVANEKLFF,TGTGCCAGCAGAATAGGGGTGGCTAATGAAAAACTGTTTTTT
TRBV19,TRBJ1-5,14,many,-,CASSIRTGNQPQHF,TGTGCCAGTAGTATTCGGACAGGCAATCAGCCCCAGCATTTT
TRBV18,TRBJ2-1,15,-,TRBD2,CASSPIAGGTAEQFF,TGTGCCAGCTCACCCATAGCGGGAGGAACAGCGGAGCAGTTCTTC
TRBV5-1,TRBJ2-2,15,-,-,CASSLDNTGAGELFF,TGCGCCAGCAGCTTGGATAATACCGGGGCCGGGGAGCTGTTTTTT
TRBV28,TRBJ2-2,13,-,-,CATHQVNTGELFF,TGTGCCACCCACCAGGTTAACACCGGGGAGCTGTTTTTT
TRBV30,TRBJ2-1,13,-,TRBD2,CAWSSGGDNEQFF,TGTGCCTGGAGTTCGGGAGGGGACAATGAGCAGTTCTTC
TRBV7-9,TRBJ1-5,15,-,-,CASSLGATGNQPQHF,TGTGCCAGCAGCTTAGGTGCCACAGGCAATCAGCCCCAGCATTTT
TRBV3-1/TRBV3-2,TRBJ1-1,17,-,-,CASSQDRVRTGNTEAFF,TGTGCCAGCAGCCAAGATCGGGTCCGGACTGGGAACACTGAAGCTTTCTTT
TRBV5-1,TRBJ2-2,14,-,-,CASSLPLDPGELFF,TGCGCCAGCAGCTTGCCCCTAGATCCCGGGGAGCTGTTTTTT
TRBV7-3,TRBJ2-5,18,once,TRBD2,CASSQISGSRRNQETQYF,TGTGCCAGCAGCCAAATAAGCGGGAGCCGAAGAAACCAAGAGACCCAGTACTTC
TRBV20-1,TRBJ1-5,11,-,-,CSATTGQPQHF,TGCAGTGCGACTACGGGGCAGCCCCAGCATTTT
TRBV28,TRBJ1-2,13,-,-,CASSSNPVYGYTF,TGTGCCAGCAGCTCTAATCCTGTTTATGGCTACACCTTC
TRBV10-2,TRBJ2-7,14,-,TRBD2,CASSSGGNSYEQYF,TGCGCCAGCAGTAGCGGGGGGAATTCCTACGAGCAGTACTTC
TRBV5-1,TRBJ2-3,15,-,-,CASSLGRQPGDTQYF,TGCGCCAGCAGCTTGGGACGACAACCCGGAGATACGCAGTATTTT
TRBV27,TRBJ1-1,13,-,-,CASSLGRGTEAFF,TGTGCCAGCAGTTTAGGAAGGGGCACTGAAGCTTTCTTT
TRBV5-4,TRBJ2-2,12,-,-,CASSQGAGELFF,TGTGCCAGCAGCCAAGGAGCCGGGGAGCTGTTTTTT